This T cell receptor beta chain was identified during a study of CD8+ T cells in alopecia areata. Across the whole study: Each day, treated patients took oral tofacitinib twice, at 5 to 10 mg per dose. Once tofacitinib had been taken for 6 to 18 months, 6 months off drug followed.

Turning to this clone: Its antigen is undetermined.

Germline V gives CDR1 GTSNPN, CDR2 SVGIG (reference sequence). The CDR3 consists of 14 residues. Trimming pared 0 bases from V and 4 bases from J, leaving 13 bases between. Study conclusions and caveats: Researchers reported that TCR sharing among patients proved less clear than in mice, possibly HLA-linked.

Isolated RNA was reverse transcribed into cDNA used as the sequencing template. The method was immunoSEQ multiplex PCR; TCRdb's version includes in-frame clones alone and lacks a portion of them. Found here are 150,000 to 200,000 clones, roughly 66% of them singletons; the top ten hold roughly 11%. Researchers picked out CD4+ and CD8+ T cells from PBMCs by sorting. This TCR was sampled from a human donor with alopecia areata. The V gene is TRBV30, the J gene TRBJ2-7, with D possibly TRBD1 on 6 matching bases. The sample was CD8+ T cells sorted from blood, taken at week 0. The CDR3 region has the DNA TGTGCCTGGAGTGTCCAGGGGCGAGAATACGAGCAGTACTTC. Translation gives CAWSVQGREYEQYF.